This is a list of T cell receptor beta chains from one sample in a study of CD8 T cells in ankylosing spondylitis. TCRdb re-analysed the 5' RACE reads in MiXCR, keeping a single row per CDR3 protein. The sample records under 400,000 distinct CDR3 sequences, approximately 10% being singletons. Sample: blood, either unsorted or a sorted T cell fraction (not recorded which). The receptors come from a female donor with ankylosing spondylitis or in good health (not recorded which). The CDR3 runs from the conserved cysteine through the conserved F or W. D genes are given only for firm matches. Part of the rows lack a size; the others show once, few, many or a class for expanded clones.

clone_size	d_call	v_call	j_call	cdr3_aa	cdr3_nt
few	NA	TRBV28	TRBJ2-5	CASRQGLGSQETQYF	TGTGCCAGCAGACAAGGGCTAGGGTCCCAAGAGACCCAGTACTTC
few	NA	TRBV5-1	TRBJ1-1	CASTLMLDTEAFF	TGCGCCAGCACTCTGATGTTGGACACTGAAGCTTTCTTT
NA	NA	TRBV9	TRBJ2-1	CASSVAGTGDEQFF	TGTGCCAGCAGCGTAGCAGGAACGGGGGATGAGCAGTTCTTC
many	TRBD2	TRBV5-1	TRBJ2-1	CASSPPRLAAYNEQFF	TGCGCCAGCAGCCCCCCTCGACTAGCGGCCTACAATGAGCAGTTCTTC
few	NA	TRBV7-9	TRBJ2-7	CASSSRQDPSYEQYF	TGTGCCAGCAGCTCCCGACAGGACCCGTCCTACGAGCAGTACTTC
many	NA	TRBV5-1	TRBJ2-3	CASSLTGRSTDTQYF	TGCGCCAGCAGCTTGACTGGCAGAAGCACAGATACGCAGTATTTT
few	NA	TRBV5-1	TRBJ1-5	CASAPGTVGNQPQHF	TGCGCCAGCGCCCCGGGGACGGTCGGCAATCAGCCCCAGCATTTT
many	NA	TRBV5-1	TRBJ2-5	CASSLDTQETQYF	TGCGCCAGCAGCTTGGACACCCAAGAGACCCAGTACTTC
many	NA	TRBV20-1	TRBJ1-1	CSASDSRTEAFF	TGCAGTGCTTCGGACTCGAGGACTGAAGCTTTCTTT
few	NA	TRBV4-1	TRBJ1-5	CASSQDRSPRLAQHF	TGCGCCAGCAGCCAAGATCGGTCGCCCCGACTGGCCCAGCATTTT
few	NA	TRBV18	TRBJ2-5	CASSPTQAQETQYF	TGTGCCAGCTCACCAACACAGGCACAAGAGACCCAGTACTTC
many	NA	TRBV2	TRBJ2-1	CASTGSQYNEQFF	TGTGCCAGCACCGGGAGTCAATACAATGAGCAGTTCTTC
many	NA	TRBV5-1	TRBJ1-2	CASSSGSGNYGYTF	TGCGCCAGCAGCTCGGGGTCGGGGAACTATGGCTACACCTTC
few	NA	TRBV5-1	TRBJ1-1	CASSLHLSRAEAFF	TGCGCCAGCAGCTTACACTTGTCGAGGGCTGAAGCTTTCTTT
once	NA	TRBV7-9	TRBJ1-2	CASSLATGQIYGYTF	TGTGCCAGCAGCTTAGCGACAGGCCAGATCTATGGCTACACCTTC
NA	TRBD2	TRBV7-2	TRBJ2-7	CASTHGPGGIYEQYF	TGTGCCAGCACCCACGGCCCGGGAGGTATCTACGAGCAGTACTTC
NA	NA	TRBV6-2/TRBV6-3	TRBJ2-3	CASTIGTDTQYF	TGTGCCAGCACGATAGGGACAGATACGCAGTATTTT
many	TRBD1	TRBV5-1	TRBJ2-1	CASSRDRVGEQFF	TGCGCCAGCAGCCGCGACAGGGTCGGGGAGCAGTTCTTC
few	NA	TRBV18	TRBJ1-4	CASSQTDATNEKLFF	TGTGCCAGCTCCCAGACAGACGCAACTAATGAAAAACTGTTTTTT
few	NA	TRBV3-1	TRBJ2-5	CASSQGRVGETQYF	TGTGCCAGCAGCCAAGGCAGGGTAGGAGAGACCCAGTACTTC
many	NA	TRBV20-1	TRBJ2-3	CSASDSLGVTDTQYF	TGCAGTGCTAGCGACTCCCTGGGGGTCACAGATACGCAGTATTTT
many	TRBD1	TRBV6-1	TRBJ1-2	CASSAQGQGGGYTF	TGTGCCAGCAGTGCCCAGGGACAGGGTGGCGGCTACACCTTC
NA	NA	TRBV12-3/TRBV12-4	TRBJ2-2	CATQAGGRGWNTGELFF	TGTGCCACCCAAGCCGGGGGCCGGGGGTGGAACACCGGGGAGCTGTTTTTT
many	NA	TRBV20-1	TRBJ1-1	CSARQVEAFF	TGCAGTGCGCGACAGGTTGAAGCTTTCTTT
many	NA	TRBV6-5	TRBJ1-1	CASSYGVGTEAFF	TGTGCCAGCAGTTACGGGGTGGGCACTGAAGCTTTCTTT
many	NA	TRBV12-3/TRBV12-4	TRBJ1-3	CASSSRGRVGSGNTIYF	TGTGCCAGCAGTAGCCGGGGACGGGTCGGCTCTGGAAACACCATATATTTT
many	NA	TRBV29-1	TRBJ2-3	CSVVRDRDYRSSTDTQYF	TGCAGCGTCGTCCGAGACAGGGACTACCGATCTAGCACAGATACGCAGTATTTT
NA	NA	TRBV24-1	TRBJ2-2	CATSKGPGELFF	TGTGCCACCAGTAAGGGTCCCGGGGAGCTGTTTTTT